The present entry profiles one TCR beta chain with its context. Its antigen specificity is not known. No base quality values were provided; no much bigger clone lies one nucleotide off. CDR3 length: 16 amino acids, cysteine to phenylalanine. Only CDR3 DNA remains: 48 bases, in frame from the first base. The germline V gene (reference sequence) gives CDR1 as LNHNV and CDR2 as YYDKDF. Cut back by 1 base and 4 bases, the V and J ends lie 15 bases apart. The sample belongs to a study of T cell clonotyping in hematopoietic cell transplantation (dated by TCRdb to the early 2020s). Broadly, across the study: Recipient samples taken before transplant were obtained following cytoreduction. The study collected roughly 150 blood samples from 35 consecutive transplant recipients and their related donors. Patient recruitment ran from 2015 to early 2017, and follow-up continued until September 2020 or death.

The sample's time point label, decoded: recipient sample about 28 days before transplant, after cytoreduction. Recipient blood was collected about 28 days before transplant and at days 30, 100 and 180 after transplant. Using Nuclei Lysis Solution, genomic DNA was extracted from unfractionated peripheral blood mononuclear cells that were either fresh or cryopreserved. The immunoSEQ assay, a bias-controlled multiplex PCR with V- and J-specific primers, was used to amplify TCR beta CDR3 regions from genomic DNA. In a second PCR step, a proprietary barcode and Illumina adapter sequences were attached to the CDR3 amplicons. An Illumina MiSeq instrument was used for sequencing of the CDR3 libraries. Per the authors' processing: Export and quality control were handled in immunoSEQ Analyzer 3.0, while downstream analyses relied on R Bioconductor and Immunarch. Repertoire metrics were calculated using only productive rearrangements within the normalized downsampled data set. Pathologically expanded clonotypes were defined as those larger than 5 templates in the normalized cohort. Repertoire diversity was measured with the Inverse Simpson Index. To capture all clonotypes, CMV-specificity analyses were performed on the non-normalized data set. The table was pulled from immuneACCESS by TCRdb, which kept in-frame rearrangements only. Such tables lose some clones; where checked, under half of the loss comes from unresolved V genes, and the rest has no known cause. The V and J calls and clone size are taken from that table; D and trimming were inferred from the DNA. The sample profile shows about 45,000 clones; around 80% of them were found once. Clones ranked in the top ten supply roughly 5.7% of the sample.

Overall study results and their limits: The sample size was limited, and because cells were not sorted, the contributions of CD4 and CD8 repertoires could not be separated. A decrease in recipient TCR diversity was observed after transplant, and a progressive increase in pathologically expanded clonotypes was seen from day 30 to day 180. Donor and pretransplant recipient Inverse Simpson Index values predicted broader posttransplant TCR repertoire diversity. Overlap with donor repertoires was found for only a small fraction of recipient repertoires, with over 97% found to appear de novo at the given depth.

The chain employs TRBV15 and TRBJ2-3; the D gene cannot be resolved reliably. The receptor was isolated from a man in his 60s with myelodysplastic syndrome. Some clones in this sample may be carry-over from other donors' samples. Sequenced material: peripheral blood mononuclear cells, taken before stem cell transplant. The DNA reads TGTGCCACCAGCAGAGGAGGAATAGGGTCGGCAGATACGCAGTATTTT. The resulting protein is CATSRGGIGSADTQYF.